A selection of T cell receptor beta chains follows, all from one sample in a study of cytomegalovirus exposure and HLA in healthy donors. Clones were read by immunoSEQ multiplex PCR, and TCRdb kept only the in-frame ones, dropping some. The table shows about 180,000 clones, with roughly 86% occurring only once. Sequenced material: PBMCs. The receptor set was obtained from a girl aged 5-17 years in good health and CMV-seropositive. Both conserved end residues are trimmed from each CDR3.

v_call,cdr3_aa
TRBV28,ASSSDYGYT
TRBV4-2,ASRFVGGRTEAF
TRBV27,ASSLPDSHNEQF
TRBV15,ATSRASTGGDYGYT
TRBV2,ASSVRLALGTDTQY
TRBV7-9,ASSPPDRLWGYT
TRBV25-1,ASSPGVSGYT
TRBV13,ASSSIKKQGAVWETQY
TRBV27,ASRRQGGYNEQF
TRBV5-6,ASSSQGARGEKLF
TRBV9,ASSVGYQGAETQY
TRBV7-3,ASSLVWQAQETQY
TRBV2,ASSETGVNEKLF
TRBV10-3,AISESTRDRAYNEQF
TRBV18,ASSRGGGRTDTQY
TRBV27,ATYPLPTDRNYGYT
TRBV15,ATSRGGGGQETQY
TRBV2,ASRGVRGRNEKLF
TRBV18,ASSPAWGEFEAF
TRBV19,ASSIAGYEAF
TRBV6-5,ASSYGSNSPLH
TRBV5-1,ASRQLNEKLF